This TCR beta chain was retrieved from a study of cytomegalovirus exposure and HLA in healthy donors. Study-level points and caveats: Associated with cytomegalovirus, according to the listing, were 150 to 200 TCR beta chains. The classifier, whose performance was assessed in both the original and validation cohorts, reportedly diagnosed cytomegalovirus status with high specificity and sensitivity. A subsequent analysis found that TCR clusters from the first cohort also tended to co-occur in the approximately 130 validation repertoires, with about 94% of cluster scores above 0.

The donors were members of the approximately 120-subject validation cohort (separate from the roughly 670-subject first cohort). The CDR3 runs 13 residues. V lost 9 bases to trimming and J lost 2 bases; unmatched junction nucleotides: 4. In germline, CDR1 is MNHEY, CDR2 SVGAGI. This clone was detected only once. Its antigen is unidentified. TCRdb keeps only in-frame clones here, not all; method: immunoSEQ multiplex PCR. Of 100,000 to 150,000 clones listed, roughly 90% are singletons. This TCR derives from a man younger than 40 in good health and CMV-seronegative. The chain employs TRBV6-5 and TRBJ1-1; 9 bases match TRBD1. Sequenced: PBMCs. CDR3 coding DNA: TGTGCCAGGATGACAGGGGGTAACACTGAAGCTTTCTTT. Translation gives CARMTGGNTEAFF.